The 23 T cell receptor beta chains below all came from one sample that was sequenced in a study of neurological immune-mediated disorders. TCRdb redid the calling of the 5' RACE reads with MiXCR, one entry per CDR3 protein. Seen here are 20,000 or so distinct CDR3 sequences, roughly 2.7% observed once, and the top ten hold about 5.5%. Sequencing was done on a sample of PBMCs. Receptors originate from a woman under 30 with multiple sclerosis.

This clonotype was seen repeatedly, ten times or more. The chain joins TRBV20-1 to TRBJ2-2, with TRBD2 identical over 9 bases. The CDR3 length is 14 residues. Trimming took 3 bases from V and 6 from J; bases not matched to a gene: 5. CDR1 and CDR2 (germline): DFQATT, SNEGSKA (reference sequence). The CDR3: CSASNAGGPGELFF. The CDR3 nucleotides are TGCAGTGCTAGTAACGCGGGAGGGCCCGGGGAGCTGTTTTTT.

In its sample, this clonotype was seen many times. This chain uses TRBV12-3 or TRBV12-4 with TRBJ1-2, with 8 bases identical to TRBD1. Losses at the gene ends were 6 bases for V and 6 bases for J; bases not matched to a gene: 12. This CDR3 spans 15 amino acids. The CDR3 nucleotides are TGTGCCAGCAGCACTACCGGGACAGGCCTGGATGGCTACACCTTC. Amino acid sequence: CASSTTGTGLDGYTF.

Sample share makes this clonotype medium-sized. The rearrangement uses TRBV12-3 or TRBV12-4 and TRBJ1-5; perhaps TRBD1 as D (5 bases). The CDR3 runs 14 residues. The V end was cut by 2 bases, the J end by 6 bases, with 11 bases between. This CDR3 reads CASSLNQGRQPQHF. The CDR3, as DNA: TGTGCCAGCAGTTTAAACCAGGGACGTCAGCCCCAGCATTTT.

This clonotype was recorded at least ten times. The chain carries TRBV7-2 and TRBJ2-3; maybe TRBD2 (6 bases). There are 15 residues in the CDR3. V was trimmed by 4 bases and J by 5 bases, leaving 16 bases between them. Germline V lookup: CDR1 SGHTA, CDR2 FQGNSA. The CDR3 here is CASSSREDGGDTQYF. The CDR3 DNA sequence: TGTGCCAGCAGCTCTCGAGAGGACGGGGGAGATACGCAGTATTTT.

This clonotype has ten or more counts. The chain is built from TRBV20-1 and TRBJ2-7; D may be TRBD1 (7 bases). This CDR3 contains 15 residues. In germline, CDR1 is DFQATT, CDR2 SNEGSKA (reference sequence). Trimming cost V 6 bases and J 3 bases, with 21 bases left between them. This CDR3 is CSAVDRGRGDYEQYF. DNA for the CDR3: TGCAGTGCCGTTGATCGAGGCAGGGGGGACTACGAGCAGTACTTC.

This clonotype was observed at least ten times. The V call is TRBV5-1, the J call TRBJ2-1; TRBD1 aligns across 8 bases. V was pared by 4 bases and J by 7 bases, with 10 bases of the junction left unmatched. CDR1 and CDR2 from the germline V gene are SGHRS and YFSETQ. This CDR3 is built from 15 residues. CDR3 amino acids: CASSTTGQGGNEQFF. DNA for the CDR3: TGCGCCAGCAGCACCACAGGACAGGGTGGTAATGAGCAGTTCTTC.

This clonotype was picked up many times. The CDR3 coding sequence is TGTGCCAGCAGTTTCCTGACTAGCGGGTCCACAGATACGCAGTATTTT. This gives the protein CASSFLTSGSTDTQYF. The chain carries TRBV6-5 and TRBJ2-3; 10 bases align to TRBD2. V lost 4 bases to trimming and J lost 2 bases; unmatched junction nucleotides: 6. The CDR3 contains 16 residues. Germline CDR1 MNHEY, CDR2 SVGAGI.

In its sample, this clonotype is medium-sized (0.01 to 0.1%). The chain carries TRBV3-1 and TRBJ1-5; perhaps TRBD1 as D (5 bases). Trimming removed 1 base at V and 0 bases at J, with 10 bases between. Germline CDR1 LGHDT, CDR2 YNNKEL (reference sequence). The CDR3 extends over 16 amino acids. The CDR3 reads CASSQVRGYSNQPQHF. DNA for the CDR3: TGTGCCAGCAGCCAAGTTAGGGGATATAGCAATCAGCCCCAGCATTTT.

On this clonotype: A read error is possible here, since a much larger clone lies one base away. The conserved closing phenylalanine or tryptophan is absent in this CDR3, likely reflecting a read error. This sequence joins TRBV20-1 and TRBJ2-3; 7 bases agree with TRBD1. The germline gives CDR1 DFQATT, CDR2 SNEGSKA (reference sequence). J gave up 2 bases and V 4 bases, and 6 bases lay outside the gene matches. The CDR3 covers 14 residues. As DNA, the CDR3 is TGCAGTGCTACCCGGACAGGCTACACAGATACGCAGTATATT. Its translation: CSATRTGYTDTQYI.

This clonotype was observed a few times. The V call is TRBV6-6, the J call TRBJ2-3; D possibly corresponds to TRBD2 (5 bases). The germline CDR1 and CDR2 sequences are MNHNY and SVGAGI (reference sequence). V was pared by 6 bases and J by 1 base, with 14 bases between. The CDR3 totals 15 residues. Here the CDR3 DNA reads TGTGCCAGCAGGCGAACAAGGGAGCGCACAGATACGCAGTATTTT. Protein: CASRRTRERTDTQYF.

This clonotype was found many times. This chain links TRBV5-6 with TRBJ2-1; 8 bases are a match to TRBD2. The CDR3 is made up of 13 amino acids. V gave up 4 bases and J gave up 14 bases; unmatched junction bases: 11. Per the germline V gene, CDR1 is SGHDT and CDR2 is YYEEEE. DNA of the CDR3: TGTGCCAGCAGCCCCCAACCCGGGACTAGAAAGTTCTTC. It codes for CASSPQPGTRKFF.

This clonotype came up a few times. The J gene is TRBJ1-1, the V gene TRBV3-1, with 7 bases lining up with TRBD1. The CDR3 contains 14 residues. V was clipped by 3 bases and J by 6 bases; unmatched bases: 7. Germline loops: CDR1 LGHDT, CDR2 YNNKEL (reference sequence). CDR3 protein: CASSQFGGGAEAFF. The CDR3 DNA reads as TGTGCCAGCAGCCAGTTCGGAGGGGGCGCTGAAGCTTTCTTT.

This clonotype was counted many times. The V and J genes are TRBV12-3 or TRBV12-4 and TRBJ1-4; no firm D call. Trimming left V 6 bases short and J 11 bases short, with 13 bases between. The CDR3 has 12 amino acids. CDR3 region: CASSPTGFKLFF. The CDR3 DNA is TGTGCCAGCAGCCCCACGGGGTTTAAACTGTTTTTT.

This clonotype was seen ten or more times. The junction departs from germline at one end; a sequencing error may be responsible. The chain combines TRBV2 with TRBJ1-6; D is unclear. The CDR3 has 14 amino acids. Germline V gene data show CDR1 as SNHLY and CDR2 as FYNNEI. The CDR3 here is CASTLTGYNSPLNF. The CDR3 bases are TGTGCCAGCACCTTGACGGGGTATAATTCACCCCTCAACTTT.

This clonotype has a count of ten or more. The chain has TRBV5-1 and TRBJ2-7; D is ambiguous. Trimming stripped 0 bases from V and 5 bases from J, with 9 bases between. The CDR3 runs to 13 residues. Germline values: CDR1 SGHRS, CDR2 YFSETQ. CDR3 in amino acids: CASSLGPNHEQYV. CDR3 bases: TGCGCCAGCAGCTTGGGACCGAACCACGAGCAGTACGTC.

This clonotype appeared many times. The CDR3, as DNA: TGTGCCAGCAGCCTGACCTGGGGATTGAACACTGAAGCTTTCTTT. Protein sequence: CASSLTWGLNTEAFF. The chain joins TRBV7-2 to TRBJ1-1; D gene ambiguous. The CDR3 extends over 15 amino acids. Germline V gene lookup returns CDR1 SGHTA and CDR2 FQGNSA. Trimming removed 5 bases at V and 0 bases at J, with 13 bases between.

This clonotype came up many times. The rearrangement uses TRBV20-1 and TRBJ2-3; TRBD1 might be the D (5 bases). This CDR3 comprises 15 residues. Per the germline V gene, CDR1 is DFQATT and CDR2 is SNEGSKA (reference sequence). V lost 6 bases and J lost 1, with 17 bases in between. CDR3 protein: CSAKIRAGRTDTQYF. The DNA of the CDR3 is TGCAGTGCCAAGATACGCGCAGGGCGCACAGATACGCAGTATTTT.

Relative to its sample, this clonotype is medium-sized (0.01 to 0.1%). The chain has TRBV3-1 and TRBJ1-2; 8 positions match TRBD1. The CDR3 totals 16 residues. CDR1 LGHDT and CDR2 YNNKEL come from the germline V gene (reference sequence). The junction had 11 bases not matched to a gene; V was cut back by 3 bases and J by 5 bases. DNA of the CDR3: TGTGCCAGCAGCCACGAACTCCAGGGGGCGCGTTATGGCTACACCTTC. Protein sequence: CASSHELQGARYGYTF.

Many counts were recorded for this clonotype. The chain couples TRBV7-2 to TRBJ2-1, with D perhaps matching TRBD1 (7 bases). The CDR3 runs to 18 residues. V was clipped by 4 bases and J by 0 bases, with 19 bases between them. CDR1 and CDR2 (germline): SGHTA, FQGNSA. The CDR3 DNA sequence: TGTGCCAGCAGCTCCCCCAGGGGGGCCCTGGGCTCCTACAATGAGCAGTTCTTC. Translated, it gives CASSSPRGALGSYNEQFF. Drawing the rest from reference TRBV7-2 and TRBJ2-1, the complete variable domain is GAGVSQSPSNKVTEKGKDVELRCDPISGHTALYWYRQSLGQGLEFLIYFQGNSAPDKSGLPSDRFSAERTGGSVSTLTIQRTQQEDSAVYLCASSSPRGALGSYNEQFFGPGTRLTVL.

This clonotype was observed many times. This chain connects TRBV29-1 to TRBJ1-1, with D maybe TRBD1 (5 bases). CDR3 size: 12 residues. V lost 3 bases to trimming and J lost 5 bases, with 10 bases between them. Germline lookup yields CDR1 SQVTM and CDR2 ANQGSEA. As DNA, the CDR3 is TGCAGCGTTGACAGGGTAGGGACTGAAGCTTTCTTT. It encodes CSVDRVGTEAFF.

The chain has TRBV28 and TRBJ1-2, with 7 nucleotides matching TRBD1. V gave up 6 bases and J gave up 8 bases; unmatched junction bases: 12. The CDR3 sequence is 14 residues long. The germline CDR1 and CDR2 sequences are MDHEN and SYDVKM. CDR3 residues: CASSQLIQGRGYTF. The CDR3 bases are TGTGCCAGCAGCCAGCTTATACAGGGGCGCGGCTACACCTTC.

This clonotype is classed as medium-sized. This sequence joins TRBV28 and TRBJ2-1; D unresolved. The CDR3 sequence is 10 residues long. Germline values: CDR1 MDHEN, CDR2 SYDVKM. Trimming removed 5 bases at V and 9 bases at J, with 5 bases between. The CDR3 spells CASSRVEQFF. CDR3 coding DNA: TGTGCCAGCAGTAGGGTTGAGCAGTTCTTC.

This clonotype has at least ten counts. The chain has TRBV11-2 and TRBJ2-3; D not certain. V was pared by 5 bases and J by 0 bases, with 9 bases between. Germline V lookup: CDR1 SGHAT, CDR2 FQNNGV. The CDR3 loop spans 14 amino acids. This CDR3 reads CASSRFLSTDTQYF. The CDR3 DNA is TGTGCCAGCAGCCGATTTTTGAGCACAGATACGCAGTATTTT.